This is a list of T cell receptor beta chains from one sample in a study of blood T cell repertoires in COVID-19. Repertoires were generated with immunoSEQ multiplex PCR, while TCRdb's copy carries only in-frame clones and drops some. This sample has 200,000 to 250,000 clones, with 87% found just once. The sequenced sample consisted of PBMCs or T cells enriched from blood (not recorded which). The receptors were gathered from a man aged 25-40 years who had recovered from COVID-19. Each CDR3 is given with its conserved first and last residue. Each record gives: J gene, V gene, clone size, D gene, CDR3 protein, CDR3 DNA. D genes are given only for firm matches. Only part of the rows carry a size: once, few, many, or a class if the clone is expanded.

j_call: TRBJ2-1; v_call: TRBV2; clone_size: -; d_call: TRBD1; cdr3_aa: CASKKNPGTGRYNEQFF; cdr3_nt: TGTGCCAGCAAAAAAAACCCCGGGACAGGGCGTTACAATGAGCAGTTCTTC
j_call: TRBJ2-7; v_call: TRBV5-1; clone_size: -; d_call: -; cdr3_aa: CASSLGRFYEQYF; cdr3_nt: TGCGCCAGCAGCTTGGGCAGATTCTACGAGCAGTACTTC
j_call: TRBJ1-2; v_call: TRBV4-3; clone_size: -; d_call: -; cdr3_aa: CASSQATVGSGYTF; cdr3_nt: TGCGCCAGCAGCCAGGCTACGGTAGGGAGTGGCTACACCTTC
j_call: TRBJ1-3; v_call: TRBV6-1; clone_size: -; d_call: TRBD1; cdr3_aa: CASSESALGGRGNTIYF; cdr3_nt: TGTGCCAGCAGTGAATCGGCTTTAGGGGGCAGGGGAAACACCATATATTTT
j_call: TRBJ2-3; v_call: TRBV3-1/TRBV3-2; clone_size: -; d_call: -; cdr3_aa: CASSPAGTDTQYF; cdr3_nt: TGTGCCAGCAGCCCGGCGGGCACAGATACGCAGTATTTT
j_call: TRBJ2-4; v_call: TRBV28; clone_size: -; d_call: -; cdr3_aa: CASTLGGAAVNIQYF; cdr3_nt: TGTGCCAGCACCTTGGGCGGGGCCGCAGTAAACATTCAGTACTTC
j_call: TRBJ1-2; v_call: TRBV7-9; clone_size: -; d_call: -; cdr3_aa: CASRGGTPGRGYGYTF; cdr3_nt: TGTGCCAGCAGAGGCGGGACCCCAGGTCGAGGCTATGGCTACACCTTC
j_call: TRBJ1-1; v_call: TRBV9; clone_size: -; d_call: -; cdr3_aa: CASSVRGGTEAFF; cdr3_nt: TGTGCCAGCAGCGTCAGGGGAGGGACTGAAGCTTTCTTT
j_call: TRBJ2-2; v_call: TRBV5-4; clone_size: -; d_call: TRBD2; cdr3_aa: CASSKGLAGDGTGELFF; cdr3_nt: TGTGCCAGCAGTAAGGGACTAGCGGGAGACGGCACCGGGGAGCTGTTTTTT
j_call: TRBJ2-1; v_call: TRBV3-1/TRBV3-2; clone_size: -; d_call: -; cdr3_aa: CASRQYTRYEQFF; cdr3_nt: TGTGCCAGCAGACAATATACTAGGTATGAGCAGTTCTTC
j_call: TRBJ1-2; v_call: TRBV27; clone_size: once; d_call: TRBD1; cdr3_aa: CASGASGGYYGYTF; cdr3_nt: TGTGCCAGCGGTGCCTCAGGGGGCTACTATGGCTACACCTTC
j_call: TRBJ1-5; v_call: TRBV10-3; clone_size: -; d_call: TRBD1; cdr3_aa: CAISESAGGQPQHF; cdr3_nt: TGTGCCATCAGTGAGTCGGCAGGGGGCCAGCCCCAGCATTTT
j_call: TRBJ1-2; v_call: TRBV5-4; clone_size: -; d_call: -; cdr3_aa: CASSPGGRTNYGYTF; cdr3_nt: TGTGCCAGCAGCCCCGGGGGACGGACGAACTATGGCTACACCTTC
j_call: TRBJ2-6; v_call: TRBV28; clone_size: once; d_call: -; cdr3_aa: CASRKSSGANVLTF; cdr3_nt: TGTGCCAGCAGAAAGAGCTCTGGGGCCAACGTCCTGACTTTC
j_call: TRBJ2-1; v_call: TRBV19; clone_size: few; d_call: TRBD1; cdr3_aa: CASSTEGAIYNEQFF; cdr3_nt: TGTGCCAGTTCCACTGAGGGGGCTATCTACAATGAGCAGTTCTTC
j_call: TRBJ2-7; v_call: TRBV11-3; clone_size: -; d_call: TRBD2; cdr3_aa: CASSGGGEQYF; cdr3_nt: TGTGCCAGCAGTGGGGGGGGTGAGCAGTACTTC
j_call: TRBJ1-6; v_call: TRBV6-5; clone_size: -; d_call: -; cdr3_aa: CASSSSGRGNSPLHF; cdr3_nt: TGTGCCAGCAGTTCTTCCGGCAGGGGTAATTCACCCCTCCACTTT
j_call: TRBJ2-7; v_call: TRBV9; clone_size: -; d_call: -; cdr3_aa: CASSQGSLEQYF; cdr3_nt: TGTGCCAGCAGCCAGGGGTCACTCGAGCAGTACTTC
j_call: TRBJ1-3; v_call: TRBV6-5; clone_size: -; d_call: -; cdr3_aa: CASSYSGGAYGNTIYF; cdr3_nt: TGTGCCAGCAGTTACTCGGGGGGAGCTTATGGAAACACCATATATTTT
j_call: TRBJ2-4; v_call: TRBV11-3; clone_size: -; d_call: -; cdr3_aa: CATQGLAKNIQYF; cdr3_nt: TGTGCCACCCAGGGGCTAGCCAAAAACATTCAGTACTTC
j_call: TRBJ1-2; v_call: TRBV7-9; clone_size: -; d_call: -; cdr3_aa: CASSLSQGSYGYTF; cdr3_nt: TGTGCCAGCAGCTTATCCCAAGGGAGCTATGGCTACACCTTC
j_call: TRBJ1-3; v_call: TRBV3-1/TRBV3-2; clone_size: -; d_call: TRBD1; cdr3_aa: CASSTGVAGNTIYF; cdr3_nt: TGTGCCAGCAGCACAGGGGTGGCTGGAAACACCATATATTTT
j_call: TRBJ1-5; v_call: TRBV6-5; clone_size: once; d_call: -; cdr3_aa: CASSSTTGYNQPQHF; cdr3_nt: TGTGCCAGCAGTTCTACGACAGGATACAATCAGCCCCAGCATTTT
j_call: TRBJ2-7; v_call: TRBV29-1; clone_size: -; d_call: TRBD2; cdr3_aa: CSVEGGLAGGYEQYF; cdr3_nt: TGCAGCGTTGAAGGGGGACTAGCGGGGGGCTACGAGCAGTACTTC
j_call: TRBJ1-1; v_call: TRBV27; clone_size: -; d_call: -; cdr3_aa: CASSSHLGGEGTEAFF; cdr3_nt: TGTGCCAGCAGTTCCCATCTCGGGGGGGAAGGGACTGAAGCTTTCTTT
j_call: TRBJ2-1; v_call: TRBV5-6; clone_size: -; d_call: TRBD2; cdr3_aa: CASSFAASGGAFFEQFF; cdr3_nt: TGTGCCAGCAGCTTTGCCGCTAGCGGGGGGGCATTTTTTGAGCAGTTCTTC
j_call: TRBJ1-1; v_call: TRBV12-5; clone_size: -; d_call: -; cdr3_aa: CASGLTGNPEAFF; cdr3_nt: TGTGCTAGTGGTTTGACGGGGAACCCTGAAGCTTTCTTT
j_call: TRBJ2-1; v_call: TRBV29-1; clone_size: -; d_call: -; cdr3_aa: CSVNSPGQYNEQFF; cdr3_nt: TGCAGCGTTAATAGTCCTGGACAGTACAATGAGCAGTTCTTC
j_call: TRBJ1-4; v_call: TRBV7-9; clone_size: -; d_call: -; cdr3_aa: CASSSPITSDSTNEKLFF; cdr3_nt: TGTGCCAGCAGTAGCCCAATAACCTCTGATTCAACTAATGAAAAACTGTTTTTT
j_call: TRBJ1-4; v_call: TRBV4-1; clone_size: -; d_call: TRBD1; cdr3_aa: CASSQAERQGSWEKLFF; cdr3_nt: TGCGCCAGCAGCCAAGCCGAAAGACAGGGATCGTGGGAAAAACTGTTTTTT
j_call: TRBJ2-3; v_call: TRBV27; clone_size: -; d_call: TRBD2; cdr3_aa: CASRPGGRKDTQYF; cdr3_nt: TGTGCCAGCCGGCCGGGGGGGCGCAAGGATACGCAGTATTTT
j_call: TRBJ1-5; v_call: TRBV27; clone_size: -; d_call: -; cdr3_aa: CASSLSTGTSNQPQHF; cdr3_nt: TGTGCCAGCAGTTTATCTACAGGGACTAGCAATCAGCCCCAGCATTTT
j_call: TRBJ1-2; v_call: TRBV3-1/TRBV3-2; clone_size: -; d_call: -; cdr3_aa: CASSQPRAGRRPNYGYTF; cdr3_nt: TGTGCCAGCAGCCAACCGAGGGCAGGACGTCGACCTAACTATGGCTACACCTTC
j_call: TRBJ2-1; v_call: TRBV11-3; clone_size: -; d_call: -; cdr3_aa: CASSGRGYNEQFF; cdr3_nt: TGTGCCAGCAGCGGAAGGGGATACAATGAGCAGTTCTTC
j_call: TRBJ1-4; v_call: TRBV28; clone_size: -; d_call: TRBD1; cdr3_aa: CASSTYNWETGRNEKLFF; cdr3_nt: TGTGCCAGCAGTACATATAATTGGGAGACAGGGCGGAATGAAAAACTGTTTTTT
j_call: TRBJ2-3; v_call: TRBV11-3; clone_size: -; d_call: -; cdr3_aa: CASSGGTDPSTDTQYF; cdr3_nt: TGTGCCAGCAGCGGGGGGACTGATCCTAGCACAGATACGCAGTATTTT
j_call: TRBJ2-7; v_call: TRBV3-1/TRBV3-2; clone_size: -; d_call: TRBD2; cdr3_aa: CASSQDPLGSGRALGNYEQYF; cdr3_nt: TGTGCCAGCAGCCAAGACCCTCTAGGTAGCGGGAGGGCCTTAGGGAACTACGAGCAGTACTTC
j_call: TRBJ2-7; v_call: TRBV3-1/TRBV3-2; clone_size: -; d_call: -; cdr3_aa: CASSQEYGARDYEQYF; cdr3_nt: TGTGCCAGCAGCCAAGAATATGGGGCGCGGGACTACGAGCAGTACTTC
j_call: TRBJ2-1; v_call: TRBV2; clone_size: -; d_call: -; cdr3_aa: CASLSGNEQFF; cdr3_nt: TGTGCCAGCCTTTCCGGCAATGAGCAGTTCTTC
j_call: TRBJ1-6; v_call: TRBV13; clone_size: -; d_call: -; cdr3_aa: CASSSHQGGLGNSPLHF; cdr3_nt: TGTGCCAGCAGCTCCCATCAGGGAGGGTTAGGTAATTCACCCCTCCACTTT
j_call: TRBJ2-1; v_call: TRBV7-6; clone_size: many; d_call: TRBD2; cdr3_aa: CASSPTTAGGIEQFF; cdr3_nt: TGTGCCAGCAGCCCCACTACCGCGGGAGGTATTGAGCAGTTCTTC
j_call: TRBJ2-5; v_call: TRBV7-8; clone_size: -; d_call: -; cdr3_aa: CASSPIQTRIEETQYF; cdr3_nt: TGTGCCAGCAGCCCAATCCAGACGAGGATTGAAGAGACCCAGTACTTC
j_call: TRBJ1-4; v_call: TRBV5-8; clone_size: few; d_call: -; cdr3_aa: CASSWTAVGLEKLFF; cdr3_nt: TGTGCCAGCAGCTGGACCGCGGTAGGACTTGAAAAACTGTTTTTT
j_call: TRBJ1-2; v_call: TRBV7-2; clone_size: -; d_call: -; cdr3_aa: CASSFAGTSLYTF; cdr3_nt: TGTGCCAGCAGCTTCGCCGGGACAAGCCTCTACACCTTC
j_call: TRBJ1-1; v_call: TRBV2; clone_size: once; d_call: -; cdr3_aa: CASSAGLNTEAFF; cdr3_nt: TGTGCCAGCAGCGCGGGGCTAAACACTGAAGCTTTCTTT
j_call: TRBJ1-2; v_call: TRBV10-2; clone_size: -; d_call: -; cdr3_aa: CASSEDGAGRIYGYTF; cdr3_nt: TGCGCCAGCAGTGAGGATGGGGCAGGGAGGATCTATGGCTACACCTTC
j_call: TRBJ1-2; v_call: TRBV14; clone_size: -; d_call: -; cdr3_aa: CASSQDQRIATF; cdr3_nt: TGTGCCAGCAGCCAAGATCAGCGGATCGCCACCTTC
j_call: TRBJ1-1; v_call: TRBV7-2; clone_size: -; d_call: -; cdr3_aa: CASSPGSMNTEAFF; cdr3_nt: TGTGCCAGCAGCCCCGGGTCCATGAACACTGAAGCTTTCTTT
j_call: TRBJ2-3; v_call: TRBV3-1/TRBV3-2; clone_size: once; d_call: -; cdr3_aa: CASSLAGNTDTQYF; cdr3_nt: TGTGCCAGCAGCTTGGCGGGGAACACAGATACGCAGTATTTT